This T cell receptor (beta chain) was obtained from a study of identical twins. Study-wide results and caveats: Partial confounding of zero-insertion analyses by invariant MAIT and iNKT cells was possible. In drawing conclusions, the study used cross-sectional statistical analysis and did not follow the same donors.

Each donor was a healthy Caucasian. In the case of this clonotype: Its antigen remains unknown.

This CDR3 spans 14 amino acids. Germline V gene lookup returns CDR1 SEHNR and CDR2 FQNEAQ (reference sequence). The V gene lost 4 bases and the J gene lost 1 base, with 10 bases spanning the gap. TCRdb reprocessed the 5' RACE reads via MiXCR and lists one record per CDR3 protein. The sample has fewer than 800,000 distinct CDR3 sequences; around 7.4% are singletons. Separately, the same data were catalogued under a study of yellow fever vaccine responses in identical twins. That work states: Twins' T cell vaccine responses reportedly looked partly convergent, partly personalized.

This rearrangement joins TRBV7-9 to TRBJ1-1; D might be TRBD1 (5 bases). The material sequenced was PBMCs. The sequence was obtained from a woman aged 18-29 years in good health. CDR3 nucleotide sequence: TGTGCCAGCAGCTCCGGACAAGAGAACACTGAAGCTTTCTTT. Translation gives CASSSGQENTEAFF.